This T cell receptor (beta chain) was observed in a study of T-cell reconstitution after alpha-beta-depleted transplantation in children. Trimming left V 0 bases short and J 0 bases short, with 12 bases between. CDR1 and CDR2 (germline): DFQATT, SNEGSKA (reference sequence). This CDR3 has 16 amino acids. A library of TCRbeta sequences, prepared with unique molecular identifiers, was generated. MiXCR, applied by TCRdb to the PCR reads, yields one record per CDR3 protein. This sample carries approximately 640,000 distinct CDR3 sequences, roughly 15% of them seen once, and the ten largest clones take 1.1%. In this sample, this clonotype turned up many times.

The V and J genes are TRBV20-1 and TRBJ2-1; D gene unclear. Sequencing used PBMCs from the stem cell graft donor, obtained from the stem cell graft. The source is a human donor who donated a stem cell graft to a child with acute myeloid leukemia. The CDR3 DNA follows: TGCAGTGCTAGAGAAGCCCAGCGTCTCTCCTACAATGAGCAGTTCTTC. Translating it yields CSAREAQRLSYNEQFF.